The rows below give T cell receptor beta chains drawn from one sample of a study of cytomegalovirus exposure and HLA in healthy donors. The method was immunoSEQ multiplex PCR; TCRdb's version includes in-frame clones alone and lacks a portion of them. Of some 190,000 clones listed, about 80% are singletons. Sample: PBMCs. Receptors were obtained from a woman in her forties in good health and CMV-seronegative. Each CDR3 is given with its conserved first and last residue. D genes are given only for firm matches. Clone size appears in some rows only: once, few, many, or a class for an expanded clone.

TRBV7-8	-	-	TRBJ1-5	CASSLSGFNSNQPQHF	TGTGCCAGCAGCTTATCAGGGTTTAATAGCAATCAGCCCCAGCATTTT
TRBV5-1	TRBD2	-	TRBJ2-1	CASSWAGTSGRVNEQFF	TGCGCCAGCAGCTGGGCCGGGACTAGCGGGAGAGTCAATGAGCAGTTCTTC
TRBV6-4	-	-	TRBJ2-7	CASRKLLRWQYF	TGTGCCAGCAGAAAACTACTAAGGTGGCAGTACTTC
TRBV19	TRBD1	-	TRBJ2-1	CASRRQGIDEQFF	TGTGCCAGTCGGAGACAGGGGATCGATGAGCAGTTCTTC
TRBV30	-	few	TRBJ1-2	CAWTLEFNYGYTF	TGTGCCTGGACCCTTGAGTTTAACTATGGCTACACCTTC
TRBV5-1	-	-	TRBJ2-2	CASRTEGTGELFF	TGCGCCAGCAGAACGGAGGGGACCGGGGAGCTGTTTTTT
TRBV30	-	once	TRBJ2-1	CAWSAPSGYYNEQFF	TGTGCCTGGAGTGCCCCAAGCGGGTACTACAATGAGCAGTTCTTC
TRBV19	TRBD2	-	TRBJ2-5	CASSTGTSGAQETQYF	TGTGCCAGTAGTACTGGGACTAGCGGGGCCCAAGAGACCCAGTACTTC
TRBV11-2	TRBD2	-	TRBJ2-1	CASSLRLAGIYNEQFF	TGTGCCAGCAGCTTACGACTAGCGGGTATCTACAATGAGCAGTTCTTC
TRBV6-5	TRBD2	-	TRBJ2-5	CASSNGGRARWEQYF	TGTGCCAGCAGTAACGGAGGGAGGGCCAGGTGGGAGCAGTACTTC
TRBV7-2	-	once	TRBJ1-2	CASRITPGVGYGYTF	TGTGCCAGCAGAATCACCCCAGGGGTCGGCTATGGCTACACCTTC
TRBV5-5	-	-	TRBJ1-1	CASSLAPNGNTEAFF	TGTGCCAGCAGCTTGGCACCTAACGGGAACACTGAAGCTTTCTTT
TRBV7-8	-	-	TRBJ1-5	CASSVGGPRSNQPQHF	TGTGCCAGCAGCGTGGGAGGGCCCAGAAGCAATCAGCCCCAGCATTTT
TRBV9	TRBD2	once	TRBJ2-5	CASSVATKTSGKFTSQETQYF	TGTGCCAGCAGCGTAGCTACGAAGACTAGCGGGAAGTTTACCTCCCAAGAGACCCAGTACTTC
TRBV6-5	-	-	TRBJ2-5	CASSRGSRNQETQYF	TGTGCCAGCAGTAGGGGGAGCCGGAATCAAGAGACCCAGTACTTC
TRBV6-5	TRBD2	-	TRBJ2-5	CASSYGRGQETQYF	TGTGCCAGCAGTTACGGGAGGGGCCAAGAGACCCAGTACTTC
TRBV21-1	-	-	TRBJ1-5	CASSEGQVIRQPQHF	TGTGCCAGCAGTGAGGGACAGGTAATCAGACAGCCCCAGCATTTT
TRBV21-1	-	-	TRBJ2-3	CASSKGWGHPSTDTQYF	TGTGCCAGCAGCAAAGGGTGGGGGCACCCTAGCACAGATACGCAGTATTTT
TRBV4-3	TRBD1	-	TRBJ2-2	CASSQGQGSATGELFF	TGCGCCAGCAGCCAAGGACAGGGGAGTGCCACCGGGGAGCTGTTTTTT
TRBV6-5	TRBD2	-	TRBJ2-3	CASSSGRDYGTDTQYF	TGTGCCAGCAGTTCCGGACGGGACTATGGCACAGATACGCAGTATTTT
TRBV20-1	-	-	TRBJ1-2	CSATGEYGYTF	TGCAGTGCTACCGGGGAATATGGCTACACCTTC
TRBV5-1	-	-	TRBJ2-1	CASSLKSGLRSYNEQFF	TGCGCCAGCAGCTTGAAGTCGGGACTCAGATCATACAATGAGCAGTTCTTC
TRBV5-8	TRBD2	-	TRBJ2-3	CASSPWAGGLTDTQYF	TGTGCCAGCAGCCCCTGGGCGGGAGGGCTCACAGATACGCAGTATTTT
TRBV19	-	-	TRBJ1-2	CASTKLEGGYTF	TGTGCCAGTACCAAATTGGAGGGTGGCTACACCTTC
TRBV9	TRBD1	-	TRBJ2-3	CASSPQGESSTDTQYF	TGTGCCAGCAGCCCACAGGGGGAGTCTAGCACAGATACGCAGTATTTT
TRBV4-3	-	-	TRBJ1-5	CASSREAGGNQPQHF	TGCGCCAGCAGCCGAGAAGCAGGCGGGAATCAGCCCCAGCATTTT
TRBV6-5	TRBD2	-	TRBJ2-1	CASSRSGTSNEQFF	TGTGCCAGCAGTCGATCCGGGACTAGCAATGAGCAGTTCTTC
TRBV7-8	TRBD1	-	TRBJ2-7	CASSLGGQGLPYEQYF	TGTGCCAGCAGCTTAGGGGGACAGGGGTTACCCTACGAGCAGTACTTC
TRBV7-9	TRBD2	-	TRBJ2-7	CASSLPQAGEAYEQYF	TGTGCCAGCAGCTTACCCCAAGCGGGAGAGGCCTACGAGCAGTACTTC
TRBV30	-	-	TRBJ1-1	CAWRRGGGTEAFF	TGTGCCTGGAGAAGGGGAGGGGGGACTGAAGCTTTCTTT
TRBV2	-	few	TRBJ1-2	CASSASVAIYYTF	TGTGCCAGCAGCGCCTCCGTCGCTATATACTACACCTTC
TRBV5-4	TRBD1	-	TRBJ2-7	CASSGPGTGTYEQYF	TGTGCCAGCAGCGGCCCCGGGACAGGGACCTACGAGCAGTACTTC
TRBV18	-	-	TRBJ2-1	CASSPPDAGVNEQFF	TGTGCCAGCTCACCACCGGATGCAGGGGTCAATGAGCAGTTCTTC
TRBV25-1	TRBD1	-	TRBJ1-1	CASTETGQGTEAFF	TGTGCCAGCACAGAAACGGGACAGGGAACTGAAGCTTTCTTT